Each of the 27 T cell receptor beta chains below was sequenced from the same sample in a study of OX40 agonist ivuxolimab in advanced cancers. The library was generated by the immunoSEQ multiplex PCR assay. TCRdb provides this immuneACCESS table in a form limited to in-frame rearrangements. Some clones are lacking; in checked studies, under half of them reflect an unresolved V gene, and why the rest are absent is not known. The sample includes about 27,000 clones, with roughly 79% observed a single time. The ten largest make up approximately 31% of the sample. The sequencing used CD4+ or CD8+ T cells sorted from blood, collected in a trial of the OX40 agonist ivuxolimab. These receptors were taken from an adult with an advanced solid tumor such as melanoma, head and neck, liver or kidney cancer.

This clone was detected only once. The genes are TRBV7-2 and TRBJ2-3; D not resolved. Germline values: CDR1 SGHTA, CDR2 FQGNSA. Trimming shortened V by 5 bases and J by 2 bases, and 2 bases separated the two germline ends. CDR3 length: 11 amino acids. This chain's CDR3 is CASSNTDTQYF. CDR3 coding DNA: TGTGCCAGCAGCAACACAGATACGCAGTATTTT.

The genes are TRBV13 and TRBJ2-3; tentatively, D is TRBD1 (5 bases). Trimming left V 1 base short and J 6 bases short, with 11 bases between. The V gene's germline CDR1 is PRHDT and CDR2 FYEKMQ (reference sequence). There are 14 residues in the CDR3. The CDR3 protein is CASSLVVGPDTQYF. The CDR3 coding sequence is TGTGCCAGCAGCTTAGTGGTGGGGCCGGATACGCAGTATTTT. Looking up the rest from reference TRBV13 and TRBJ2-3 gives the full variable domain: AAGVIQSPRHLIKEKRETATLKCYPIPRHDTVYWYQQGPGQDPQFLISFYEKMQSDKGSIPDRFSAQQFSDYHSELNMSSLELGDSALYFCASSLVVGPDTQYFGPGTRLTVL.

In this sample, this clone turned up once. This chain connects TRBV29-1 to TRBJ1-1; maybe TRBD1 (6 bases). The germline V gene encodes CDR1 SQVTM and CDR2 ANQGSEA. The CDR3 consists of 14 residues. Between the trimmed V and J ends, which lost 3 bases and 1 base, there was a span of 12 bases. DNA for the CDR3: TGCAGCGTTGAGGGGGGCGCATCGAACACTGAAGCTTTCTTT. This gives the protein CSVEGGASNTEAFF.

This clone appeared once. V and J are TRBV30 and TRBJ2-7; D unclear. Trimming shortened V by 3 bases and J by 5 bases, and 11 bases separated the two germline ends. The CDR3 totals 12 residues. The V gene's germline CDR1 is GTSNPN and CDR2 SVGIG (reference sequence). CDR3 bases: TGTGCCTGGAGCACAACGTTGGACGAGCAGTACTTC. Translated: CAWSTTLDEQYF.

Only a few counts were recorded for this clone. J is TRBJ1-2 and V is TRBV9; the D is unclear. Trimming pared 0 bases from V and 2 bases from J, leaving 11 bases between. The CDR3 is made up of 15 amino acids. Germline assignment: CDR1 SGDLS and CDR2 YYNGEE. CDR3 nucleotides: TGTGCCAGCAGCGTAGATACCGCAGCGAACTATGGCTACACCTTC. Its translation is CASSVDTAANYGYTF.

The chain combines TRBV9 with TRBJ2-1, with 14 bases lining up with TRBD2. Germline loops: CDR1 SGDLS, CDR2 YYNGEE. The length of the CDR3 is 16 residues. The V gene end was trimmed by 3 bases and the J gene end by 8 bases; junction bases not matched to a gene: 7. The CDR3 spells CASSEGTSGGLDEQFF. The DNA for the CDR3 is TGTGCCAGCAGCGAGGGGACTAGCGGGGGTCTCGATGAGCAGTTCTTC.

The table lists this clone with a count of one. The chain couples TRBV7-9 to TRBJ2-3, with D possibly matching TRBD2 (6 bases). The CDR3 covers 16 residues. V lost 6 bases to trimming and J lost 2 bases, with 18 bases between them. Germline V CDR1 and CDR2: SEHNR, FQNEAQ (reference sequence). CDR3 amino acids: CASSPGTPFFTDTQYF. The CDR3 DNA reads TGTGCCAGCAGTCCCGGGACTCCTTTTTTCACAGATACGCAGTATTTT.

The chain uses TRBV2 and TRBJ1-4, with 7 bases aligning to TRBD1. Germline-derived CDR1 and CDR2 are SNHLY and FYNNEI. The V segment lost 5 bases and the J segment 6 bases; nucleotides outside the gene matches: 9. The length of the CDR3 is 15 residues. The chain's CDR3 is CASSLRDREHEKLFF. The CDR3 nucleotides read TGTGCCAGCAGTCTAAGGGACAGAGAACATGAAAAACTGTTTTTT.

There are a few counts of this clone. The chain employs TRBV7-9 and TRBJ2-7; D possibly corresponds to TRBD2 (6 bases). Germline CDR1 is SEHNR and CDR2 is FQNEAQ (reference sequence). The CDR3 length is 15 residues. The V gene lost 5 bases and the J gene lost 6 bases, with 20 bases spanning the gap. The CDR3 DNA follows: TGTGCCAGCAGCGGGGAGGATCGGGGGTTTGTCGAGCAGTACTTC. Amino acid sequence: CASSGEDRGFVEQYF.

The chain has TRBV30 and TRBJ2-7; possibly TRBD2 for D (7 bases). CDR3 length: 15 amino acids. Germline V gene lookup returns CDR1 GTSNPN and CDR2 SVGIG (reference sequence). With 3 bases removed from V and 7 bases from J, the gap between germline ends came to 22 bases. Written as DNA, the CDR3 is TGTGCCTGGAGCGCGAGTCGGGGGGCATTGAGGGAGCAGTACTTC. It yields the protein CAWSASRGALREQYF.

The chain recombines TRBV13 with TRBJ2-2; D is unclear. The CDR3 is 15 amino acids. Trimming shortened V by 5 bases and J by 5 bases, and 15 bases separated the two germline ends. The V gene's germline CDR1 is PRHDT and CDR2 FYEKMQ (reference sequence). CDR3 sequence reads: CASSPLMMGTGELFF. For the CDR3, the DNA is TGTGCCAGCAGCCCTCTAATGATGGGGACCGGGGAGCTGTTTTTT.

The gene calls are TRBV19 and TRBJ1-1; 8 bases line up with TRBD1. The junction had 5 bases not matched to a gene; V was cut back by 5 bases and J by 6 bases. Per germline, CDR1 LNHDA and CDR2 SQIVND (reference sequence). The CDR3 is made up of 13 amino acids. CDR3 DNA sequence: TGTGCCAGTAGTTTCTTGACAGGGGCTGAAGCTTTCTTT. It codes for CASSFLTGAEAFF.

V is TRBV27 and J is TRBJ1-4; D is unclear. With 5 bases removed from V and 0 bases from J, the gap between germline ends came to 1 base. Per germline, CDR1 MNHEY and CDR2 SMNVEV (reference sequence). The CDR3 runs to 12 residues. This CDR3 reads CASSATNEKLFF. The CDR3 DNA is TGTGCCAGCAGTGCAACTAATGAAAAACTGTTTTTT.

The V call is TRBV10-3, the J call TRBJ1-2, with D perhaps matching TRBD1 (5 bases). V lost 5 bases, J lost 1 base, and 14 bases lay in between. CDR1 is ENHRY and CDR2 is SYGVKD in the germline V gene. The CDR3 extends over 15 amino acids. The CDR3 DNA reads TGTGCCATCAGTAAACCGGGACGGAATAACTATGGCTACACCTTC. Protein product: CAISKPGRNNYGYTF.

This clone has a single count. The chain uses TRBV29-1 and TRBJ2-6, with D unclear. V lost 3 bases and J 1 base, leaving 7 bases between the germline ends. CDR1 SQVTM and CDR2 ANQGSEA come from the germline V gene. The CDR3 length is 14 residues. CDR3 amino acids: CSVDVGSGANVLTF. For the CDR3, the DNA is TGCAGCGTTGATGTGGGGTCTGGGGCCAACGTCCTGACTTTC. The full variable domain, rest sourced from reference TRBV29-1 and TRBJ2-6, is SAVISQKPSRDICQRGTSLTIQCQVDSQVTMMFWYRQQPGQSLTLIATANQGSEATYESGFVIDKFPISRPNLTFSTLTVSNMSPEDSSIYLCSVDVGSGANVLTFGAGSRLTVL.

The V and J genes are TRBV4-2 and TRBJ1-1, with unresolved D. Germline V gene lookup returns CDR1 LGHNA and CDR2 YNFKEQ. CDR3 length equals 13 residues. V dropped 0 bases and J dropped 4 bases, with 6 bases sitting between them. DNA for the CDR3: TGTGCCAGCAGCCAAGAATTTGGCACTGAAGCTTTCTTT. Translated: CASSQEFGTEAFF.

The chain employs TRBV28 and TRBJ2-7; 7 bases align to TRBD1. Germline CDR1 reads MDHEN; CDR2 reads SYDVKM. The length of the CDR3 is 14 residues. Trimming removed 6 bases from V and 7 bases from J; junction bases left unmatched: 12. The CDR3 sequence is CASRSLTGMWEQYF. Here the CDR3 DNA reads TGTGCCAGCAGGTCCCTGACAGGGATGTGGGAGCAGTACTTC.

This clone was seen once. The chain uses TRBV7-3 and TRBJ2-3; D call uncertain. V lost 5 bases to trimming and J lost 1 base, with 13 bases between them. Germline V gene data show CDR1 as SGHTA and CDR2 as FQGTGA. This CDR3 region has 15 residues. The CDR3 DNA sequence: TGTGCCAGCAGCCCAATTGGCAGGCGCACAGATACGCAGTATTTT. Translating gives CASSPIGRRTDTQYF. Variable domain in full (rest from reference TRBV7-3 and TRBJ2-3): GAGVSQTPSNKVTEKGKYVELRCDPISGHTALYWYRQSLGQGPEFLIYFQGTGAADDSGLPNDRFFAVRPEGSVSTLKIQRTERGDSAVYLCASSPIGRRTDTQYFGPGTRLTVL.

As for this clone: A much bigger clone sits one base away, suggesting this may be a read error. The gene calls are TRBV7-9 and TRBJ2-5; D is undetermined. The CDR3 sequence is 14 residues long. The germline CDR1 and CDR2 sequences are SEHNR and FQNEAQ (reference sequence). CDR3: CASSPELYQETQHF. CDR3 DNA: TGTGCCAGCAGCCCGGAGTTGTACCAAGAGACCCAGCACTTC.

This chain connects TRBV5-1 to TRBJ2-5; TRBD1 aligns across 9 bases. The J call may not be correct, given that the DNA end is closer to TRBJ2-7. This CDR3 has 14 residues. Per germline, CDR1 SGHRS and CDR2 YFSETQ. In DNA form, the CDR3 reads TGCGCCAGCAGCATGCGGACAGGGGTGTACGAGCAGTACTTC. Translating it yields CASSMRTGVYEQYF.

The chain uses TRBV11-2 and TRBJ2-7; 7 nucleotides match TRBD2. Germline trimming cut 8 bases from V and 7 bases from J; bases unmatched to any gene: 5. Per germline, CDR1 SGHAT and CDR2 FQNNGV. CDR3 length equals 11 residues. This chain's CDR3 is CASGWGGEQYF. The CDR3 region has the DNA TGTGCCAGCGGTTGGGGGGGGGAGCAGTACTTC.

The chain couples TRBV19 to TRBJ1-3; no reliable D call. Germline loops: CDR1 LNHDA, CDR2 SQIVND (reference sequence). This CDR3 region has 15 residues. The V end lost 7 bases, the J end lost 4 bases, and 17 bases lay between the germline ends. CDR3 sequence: CASTSTRLEGNTIYF. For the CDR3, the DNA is TGTGCCAGTACCTCGACCCGTTTGGAAGGAAACACCATATATTTT.

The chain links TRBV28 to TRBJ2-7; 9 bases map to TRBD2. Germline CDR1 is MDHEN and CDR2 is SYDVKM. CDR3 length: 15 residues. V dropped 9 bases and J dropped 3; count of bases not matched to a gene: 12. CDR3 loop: CASESLAGEGYEQYF. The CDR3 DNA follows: TGTGCCAGTGAGTCATTAGCGGGAGAGGGCTACGAGCAGTACTTC.

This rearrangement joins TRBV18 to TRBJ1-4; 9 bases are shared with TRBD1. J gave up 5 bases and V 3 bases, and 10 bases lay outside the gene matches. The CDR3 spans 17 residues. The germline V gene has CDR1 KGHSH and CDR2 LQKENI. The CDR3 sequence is CASSPRTGVLINEKLFF. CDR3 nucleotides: TGTGCCAGCTCACCGCGGACAGGGGTCCTTATCAATGAAAAACTGTTTTTT.

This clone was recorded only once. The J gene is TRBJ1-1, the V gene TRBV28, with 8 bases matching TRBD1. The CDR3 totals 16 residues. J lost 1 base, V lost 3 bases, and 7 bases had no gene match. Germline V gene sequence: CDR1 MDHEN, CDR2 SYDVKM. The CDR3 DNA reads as TGTGCCAGCAGTTTTAACAGGGGGTTTGAGAACACTGAAGCTTTCTTT. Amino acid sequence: CASSFNRGFENTEAFF.

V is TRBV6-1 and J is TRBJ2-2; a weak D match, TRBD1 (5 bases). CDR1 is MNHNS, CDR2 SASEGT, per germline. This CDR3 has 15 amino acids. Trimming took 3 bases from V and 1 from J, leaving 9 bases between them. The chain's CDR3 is CASSEFGQNTGELFF. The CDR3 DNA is TGTGCCAGCAGTGAGTTTGGACAGAACACCGGGGAGCTGTTTTTT.

This CDR3 is CASSPSTPDRGRTDTQYF. CDR3 nucleotides: TGTGCCAGCTCACCGTCGACTCCGGACAGGGGGCGCACAGATACGCAGTATTTT. This chain joins TRBV18 and TRBJ2-3, with 11 bases that match TRBD1. The junction had 9 bases not matched to a gene; V was cut back by 3 bases and J by 1 base. Germline CDR1 reads KGHSH; CDR2 reads LQKENI. This CDR3 contains 18 residues.